This TCR beta chain was obtained from a study of beta chain features in type 1 diabetes. Overall study: Cell yields, gender and age were similar in healthy donors and patients.

This clone was counted between two and nine times. The target antigen is unknown. Study-level results: Shorter TCRB CDR3s, moderately but significantly so, marked every one of the four CD4+ subsets in Type 1 diabetes patients. VDJ junctions sequenced from type 1 diabetes patients showed fewer insertions and more deletions.

A single heparinised draw of roughly 100 mL on average was taken per donor. Investigators reverse transcribed all isolated RNA, so they sequenced expressed TCRB transcripts. Average reads for naive, central memory and regulatory T cell samples were some 3.9 million. Generated by immunoSEQ multiplex PCR, the TCRdb table keeps only in-frame clones and is missing some. The sample consists of a few hundred thousand clones, 8% to 10% of them appearing once. V dropped 3 bases and J dropped 0; count of bases not matched to a gene: 11. The CDR3 is 18 amino acids. Germline-derived CDR1 and CDR2 are MDHEN and SYDVKM.

The rearrangement links TRBV28 to TRBJ2-3, with 8 positions matching TRBD1. The clonotype comes from a man aged 25 to 40 with type 1 diabetes. The sequenced sample consisted of central memory CD4+ T cells from blood. This CDR3 is CASSLSTRTGTSTDTQYF. CDR3 DNA sequence: TGTGCCAGCAGTTTGAGTACGAGGACAGGGACTAGCACAGATACGCAGTATTTT.